The 5 T cell receptor beta chains listed next were all sequenced from one sample in a study of shared clonotypes between healthy human individuals. Some clones are missing from TCRdb's copy, which holds only in-frame ones; the method was immunoSEQ multiplex PCR. This repertoire shows around 2.5 million clones, 93% found once; its top ten account for roughly 0.39%. The sequenced material came from naive CD4+ T cells from PBMCs. Specified subset: CD45RA+ positively selected. The receptors were gathered from a young man in good health. Some clones in this sample may be carry-over from other donors' samples.

J is TRBJ1-2 and V is TRBV29-1; TRBD1 aligns across 11 bases. The germline CDR1 and CDR2 sequences are SQVTM and ANQGSEA. CDR3 length: 15 residues. Written as DNA, the CDR3 is TGCAGTGTACGTCTCGGGACAGGGGGAGGCTATGGCTACACCTTC. Its translation: CSVRLGTGGGYGYTF.

The J gene is TRBJ1-2, the V gene TRBV30; TRBD1 agrees at 8 bases. V gave up 3 bases and J gave up 3 bases; unmatched junction bases: 9. Germline CDR1 reads GTSNPN; CDR2 reads SVGIG (reference sequence). The CDR3 length is 15 residues. DNA for the CDR3: TGTGCCTGGAGAACCCCAGGGGGCGCACACTATGGCTACACCTTC. It translates to CAWRTPGGAHYGYTF.

The rearrangement links TRBV4-2 to TRBJ1-1; 9 bases fit TRBD1. CDR1 is LGHNA and CDR2 is YNFKEQ in the germline V gene. The CDR3 runs 17 residues. The V and J ends lost 1 base and 1 base, in that order; junction bases with no gene match: 7. CDR3 coding DNA: TGTGCCAGCAGCCAAGTTCCTGGACAGGGGAAGAACACTGAAGCTTTCTTT. The encoded protein is CASSQVPGQGKNTEAFF.

The gene calls are TRBV18 and TRBJ2-5; 7 bases fit TRBD2. J was trimmed by 4 bases and V by 3 bases; bases with no gene match: 8. CDR3 length: 15 residues. Germline V gene data show CDR1 as KGHSH and CDR2 as LQKENI. The DNA for the CDR3 is TGTGCCAGCTCACCGACCCCTAGCGGCGGAGAGACCCAGTACTTC. This translates into CASSPTPSGGETQYF.

This clone showed up just a few times. This rearrangement joins TRBV2 to TRBJ1-5; D is unclear. Trimming removed 5 bases from V and 8 bases from J, with 16 bases in between. This CDR3 is 14 amino acids long. CDR1 is SNHLY, CDR2 FYNNEI, per germline. The CDR3 nucleotides read TGTGCCAGCAGTAATGACGGCCTAATGGAGCCCCAGCATTTT. Its protein is CASSNDGLMEPQHF.